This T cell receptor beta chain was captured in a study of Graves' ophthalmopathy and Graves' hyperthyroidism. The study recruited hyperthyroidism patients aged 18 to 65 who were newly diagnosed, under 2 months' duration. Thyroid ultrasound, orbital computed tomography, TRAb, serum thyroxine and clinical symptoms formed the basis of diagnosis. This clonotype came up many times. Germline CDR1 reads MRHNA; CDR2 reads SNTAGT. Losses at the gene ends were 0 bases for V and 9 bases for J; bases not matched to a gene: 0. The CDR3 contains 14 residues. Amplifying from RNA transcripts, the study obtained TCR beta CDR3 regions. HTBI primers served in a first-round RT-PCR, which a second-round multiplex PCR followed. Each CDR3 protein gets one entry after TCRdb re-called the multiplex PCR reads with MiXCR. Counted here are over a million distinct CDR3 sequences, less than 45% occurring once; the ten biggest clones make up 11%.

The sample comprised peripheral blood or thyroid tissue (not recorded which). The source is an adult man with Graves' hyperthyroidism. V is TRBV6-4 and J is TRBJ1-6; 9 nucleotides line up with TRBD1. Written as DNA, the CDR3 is TGTGCCAGCAGTGACTCGACAGGGGGTTCACCCCTCCACTTT. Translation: CASSDSTGGSPLHF.